This note documents a single TCR beta chain sequence. This sample was taken from a study of T cell repertoires in ileal Crohn's disease. CDR1 and CDR2 (germline): SGDLS, YYNGEE. The CDR3 consists of 16 residues. The V segment lost 4 bases and the J segment 5 bases; nucleotides outside the gene matches: 9. Sequenced by immunoSEQ multiplex PCR; TCRdb stores in-frame clones only, minus some. Counted here are thousands of clones, approximately 85% occurring once; the ten biggest clones make up 9.7%. J is TRBJ2-3 and V is TRBV9; 11 bases fit TRBD2. Sequencing used ileal tissue. The clonotype was recovered from an adult with Crohn's disease. CDR3 nucleotide sequence: TGTGCCAGCAGCCATAGCGGGGGGGCCTACGGAGATACGCAGTATTTT. It translates to CASSHSGGAYGDTQYF.